Following are 11 T cell receptor beta chains from one sample sequenced in a study of cytomegalovirus exposure and HLA in healthy donors (dated by TCRdb to the late 2010s). Libraries were built with the immunoSEQ multiplex PCR assay. The multiplex PCR relied on a mix of 60 forward primers for TCR Vbeta segments and 13 reverse primers for TCR Jbeta segments. TCRdb stores this immuneACCESS table with in-frame sequences only. Part of the clones is absent; in the studies checked, under half of the shortfall reflects unresolved V genes, and no reason is known for the rest. The sample table shows fewer than 200,000 clones, and about two thirds are seen once. 4% to 5.5% of the sample lies in the top ten. Input material: PBMCs. The receptors shown here come from a woman younger than 35 in good health and CMV-seropositive.

The chain couples TRBV19 to TRBJ1-4; D gene unclear. This CDR3 comprises 16 residues. Trimming cost V 3 bases and J 0 bases, with 11 bases left between them. Germline CDR1 is LNHDA and CDR2 is SQIVND (reference sequence). The CDR3 loop reads CASSILRVTTNEKLFF. DNA for the CDR3: TGTGCCAGTAGTATTCTCCGGGTCACAACTAATGAAAAACTGTTTTTT. Full variable domain (remainder filled in from reference TRBV19 and TRBJ1-4): DGGITQSPKYLFRKEGQNVTLSCEQNLNHDAMYWYRQDPGQGLRLIYYSQIVNDFQKGDIAEGYSVSREKKESFPLTVTSAQKNPTAFYLCASSILRVTTNEKLFFGSGTQLSVL.

The chain couples TRBV27 to TRBJ2-1; the D is unclear. Germline values: CDR1 MNHEY, CDR2 SMNVEV (reference sequence). Trimming took off 3 bases at V and 1 base at J, with 10 bases between the two ends. This CDR3 comprises 15 residues. The CDR3 bases are TGTGCCAGCAGTTTCGGGTTTCTATCCTACAATGAGCAGTTCTTC. It specifies CASSFGFLSYNEQFF.

This chain uses TRBV13 with TRBJ2-5, with D maybe TRBD1 (6 bases). The ends were cut back, 7 bases at V and 11 bases at J, with 23 bases in the middle. From germline, CDR1 is PRHDT and CDR2 FYEKMQ (reference sequence). The length of the CDR3 is 14 residues. CDR3 loop: CASTSRAGGREQYF. In DNA, the CDR3 is TGTGCCAGCACCTCGAGGGCTGGGGGCCGAGAGCAGTACTTC. The full variable domain, completed using reference TRBV13 and TRBJ2-5, is AAGVIQSPRHLIKEKRETATLKCYPIPRHDTVYWYQQGPGQDPQFLISFYEKMQSDKGSIPDRFSAQQFSDYHSELNMSSLELGDSALYFCASTSRAGGREQYFGPGTRLLVL.

The chain employs TRBV12-2 and TRBJ1-1; the table calls TRBD1, which could not be checked here. TRBV12-2 corresponds to a pseudogene. The CDR3 spans 17 residues. The CDR3: CASRLEGQGARDTEAFF. The CDR3 region has the DNA TGTGCAAGTCGCTTAGAGGGGCAGGGGGCGCGTGACACTGAAGCTTTCTTT.

CDR3 amino acids: CASNPDGSYGYTF. In DNA, the CDR3 is TGTGCCAGCAACCCAGACGGGAGCTATGGCTACACCTTC. The rearrangement links TRBV6-5 to TRBJ1-2; D remains unclear. V was clipped by 7 bases and J by 4 bases, with 13 bases between them. CDR3 length: 13 amino acids. Germline V gene data show CDR1 as MNHEY and CDR2 as SVGAGI.

In its sample, this clone was seen once. V is TRBV27 and J is TRBJ2-5; the match to TRBD1 covers 7 bases. With 3 bases clipped from V and 5 bases from J, the junction kept 3 bases outside the gene matches. CDR1 and CDR2 from the germline V gene are MNHEY and SMNVEV (reference sequence). The CDR3 has 13 amino acids. CDR3 sequence: CASSFRDSETQYF. The CDR3 coding sequence is TGTGCCAGCAGTTTCCGGGACAGCGAGACCCAGTACTTC.

In this sample, this clone turned up a few times. The chain recombines TRBV18 with TRBJ1-1; the match to TRBD1 covers 7 bases. The V gene's germline CDR1 is KGHSH and CDR2 LQKENI. This CDR3 has 16 amino acids. Trimming took 1 base from V and 4 from J; bases not matched to a gene: 9. The CDR3: CASSPQANRGSTEAFF. CDR3 coding DNA: TGTGCCAGCTCACCACAGGCAAACAGGGGAAGCACTGAAGCTTTCTTT.

CDR3 sequence: CAGLAGGLDEQFF. In DNA, the CDR3 is TGCGCCGGGTTAGCGGGAGGTTTGGATGAGCAGTTCTTC. J is TRBJ2-1 and V is TRBV10-1; TRBD2 agrees at 10 bases. Germline trimming cut 11 bases from V and 8 bases from J; bases unmatched to any gene: 9. The CDR3 runs to 13 residues. Germline values: CDR1 WNHNN, CDR2 SYGVQD (reference sequence).

The chain uses TRBV4-2 and TRBJ2-5; D might be TRBD1 (5 bases). The better agreement between TRBJ2-7 and the DNA end casts doubt on the J call. Germline V gene data show CDR1 as LGHNA and CDR2 as YNFKEQ. This CDR3 contains 18 residues. CDR3 DNA: TGTGCCAGCAGCCAAGCCTCGAGGAAGGGCGGACACTACTACGAGCAGTACTTC. Its translation is CASSQASRKGGHYYEQYF.

DNA of the CDR3: TGTGCCAGCAGCCCCAGTAGTAGGGCCACGGGGGAGACCCAGTACTTC. It encodes CASSPSSRATGETQYF. This sequence joins TRBV5-8 and TRBJ2-5; weak D call: TRBD2 (5 bases). V gave up 4 bases and J gave up 5 bases, with 21 bases separating them. The CDR3 loop spans 16 amino acids. Germline V gene lookup returns CDR1 SGHTS and CDR2 YDEGEE.

The chain combines TRBV9 with TRBJ2-5; D is possibly TRBD2 (6 bases). Germline CDR1 and CDR2: SGDLS and YYNGEE. The CDR3 sequence is 17 residues long. Trimming left V 0 bases short and J 0 bases short, with 15 bases between. The DNA of the CDR3 is TGTGCCAGCAGCGTAGCTACCGGGGGACTGTACCAAGAGACCCAGTACTTC. Amino acid sequence: CASSVATGGLYQETQYF.